What follows are 20 T cell receptor beta chains derived from one specimen sequenced in a study of T cells in Graves' hyperthyroidism and ophthalmopathy. The source material, RNA transcripts, was used to amplify TCR beta CDR3 regions. With the HTBI primer set, the TCR CDR3 went through a first round of RT-PCR. MiXCR was run by TCRdb on the multiplex PCR reads, yielding one entry per CDR3 protein. This sample has under 250,000 distinct CDR3 sequences, with roughly 22% found just once. The specimen was blood. The receptors come from a woman aged 40 to 55 with Graves' ophthalmopathy.

This clonotype showed up many times. This chain connects TRBV6-1 to TRBJ1-5; 7 nucleotides match TRBD1. CDR1 is MNHNS, CDR2 SASEGT, per germline. The CDR3 totals 15 residues. Unmatched junction bases numbered 5, after V lost 6 bases and J lost 0 bases. The CDR3 region has the DNA TGTGCCAGCAGACTAGGGACAGATAGCAATCAGCCCCAGCATTTT. This gives the protein CASRLGTDSNQPQHF.

The rearrangement uses TRBV27 and TRBJ1-3; D perhaps matches TRBD1 (6 bases). The CDR3 contains 16 residues. Between the trimmed V and J ends, which lost 9 bases and 0 bases, there was a span of 18 bases. The germline V gene encodes CDR1 MNHEY and CDR2 SMNVEV (reference sequence). The CDR3 sequence is CARQSRQDSSGNTIYF. Written as DNA, the CDR3 is TGTGCCAGGCAAAGTCGGCAGGACAGCTCTGGAAACACCATATATTTT.

The genes are TRBV6-1 and TRBJ1-2; D not resolved. The CDR3 is 15 amino acids. Germline V gene sequence: CDR1 MNHNS, CDR2 SASEGT. The V end lost 1 base, the J end lost 4 bases, and 13 bases lay between the germline ends. CDR3 in amino acids: CASSEVLGVGYGYTF. DNA for the CDR3: TGTGCCAGCAGTGAAGTATTGGGTGTGGGCTATGGCTACACCTTC.

CDR3 in DNA: TGTGCCAGCAGCTTAGTCACATACATGAACACTGAAGCTTTCTTT. This encodes CASSLVTYMNTEAFF. The V call is TRBV7-2, the J call TRBJ1-1, with D unclear. Germline V gives CDR1 SGHTA, CDR2 FQGNSA. CDR3 size: 15 residues. The V end lost 1 base, the J end lost 0 bases, and 9 bases lay between the germline ends.

This clonotype was seen ten or more times. CDR3 protein: CASSGGTSGEGELFF. The DNA of the CDR3 is TGTGCCAGCAGTGGGGGGACTAGCGGAGAGGGGGAGCTGTTTTTT. The rearrangement uses TRBV12-3 or TRBV12-4 and TRBJ2-2; 11 bases are shared with TRBD2. The V gene end was trimmed by 5 bases and the J gene end by 8 bases; junction bases not matched to a gene: 7. This CDR3 has 15 residues.

This clonotype was found many times. The rearrangement links TRBV30 to TRBJ2-7; the match to TRBD2 covers 13 bases. CDR1 and CDR2 (germline): GTSNPN, SVGIG (reference sequence). With V trimmed by 1 base and J by 3 bases, 3 bases remained unmatched. The CDR3 contains 15 residues. CDR3 loop: CAWSELAGGGYEQYF. The CDR3 DNA reads as TGTGCCTGGAGTGAACTAGCGGGAGGGGGCTACGAGCAGTACTTC.

This clonotype was seen at least ten times. A read error may be the cause here, since a much bigger clone is one base away. The chain combines TRBV28 with TRBJ1-5; 7 bases align to TRBD1. CDR3 size: 14 residues. Looked up from germline, CDR1 is MDHEN and CDR2 is SYDVKM. V was clipped by 6 bases and J by 3 bases; unmatched bases: 5. CDR3 DNA sequence: TGTGCCAGCAGGGGACAGACGCTCAATCAGCCCCAGCATTTT. Translation: CASRGQTLNQPQHF.

This clonotype was counted ten times or more. The chain combines TRBV6-5 with TRBJ2-7, with 7 bases that match TRBD1. The germline gives CDR1 MNHEY, CDR2 SVGAGI. V trimming: 2 bases; J trimming: 2 bases; junction bases outside the gene matches: 6. This CDR3 spans 15 amino acids. This chain's CDR3 is CASSYRDSSAYEQYF. In DNA form, the CDR3 reads TGTGCCAGCAGTTACCGGGACAGTAGCGCCTACGAGCAGTACTTC.

The table lists this clonotype with many counts. The rearrangement joins TRBV2 to TRBJ2-4; 7 bases map to TRBD1. There are 17 residues in the CDR3. Germline values: CDR1 SNHLY, CDR2 FYNNEI. The trim removed 2 bases at V and 0 bases at J, leaving 7 bases unmatched. The CDR3 here is CASSEFGGQLAKNIQYF. CDR3 coding DNA: TGTGCCAGCAGTGAATTTGGGGGACAGCTAGCCAAAAACATTCAGTACTTC.

The table lists this clonotype with many counts. The rearrangement links TRBV11-2 to TRBJ2-7, with D possibly called TRBD1 or TRBD2 (5 bases each). The CDR3 consists of 12 residues. Trimming left V 4 bases short and J 7 bases short, with 11 bases between. Germline lookup yields CDR1 SGHAT and CDR2 FQNNGV. The CDR3 DNA sequence: TGTGCCAGCAGCTCCGACAGAGGGGAGCAGTACTTC. It encodes CASSSDRGEQYF.

This clonotype has a handful of counts. The rearrangement joins TRBV12-3 or TRBV12-4 to TRBJ1-1; no clear D gene. The ends were cut back, 6 bases at V and 5 bases at J, with 10 bases in the middle. This CDR3 contains 12 residues. DNA of the CDR3: TGTGCCAGCAGCCGGGTATGGACTGAAGCTTTCTTT. Its protein product is CASSRVWTEAFF.

The sample holds many counts of this clonotype. The rearrangement joins TRBV29-1 to TRBJ1-1, with D possibly TRBD1 on 6 matching bases. CDR3 size: 12 residues. Trimming removed 6 bases at V and 8 bases at J, with 16 bases between. The germline V gene encodes CDR1 SQVTM and CDR2 ANQGSEA. The CDR3 bases are TGCAGCGTACTGGGCAGGGGCACCGAAGCTTTCTTT. Encoded protein: CSVLGRGTEAFF. The full variable domain, in which reference TRBV29-1 and TRBJ1-1 provide the parts outside the CDR3, is SAVISQKPSRDICQRGTSLTIQCQVDSQVTMMFWYRQQPGQSLTLIATANQGSEATYESGFVIDKFPISRPNLTFSTLTVSNMSPEDSSIYLCSVLGRGTEAFFGQGTRLTVV.

Concerning this clonotype itself: A read error may explain this, as a much larger clone is one base away. No conserved phenylalanine or tryptophan ends this CDR3, so it is likely a read error. The rearrangement links TRBV3-1 to TRBJ1-1; tentative D call: TRBD1 (6 bases). The CDR3 length is 16 residues. Trimming pared 6 bases from V and 5 bases from J, leaving 22 bases between. Germline V CDR1 and CDR2: LGHDT, YNNKEL (reference sequence). The CDR3 protein is CASRPGGGGANTEAFL. CDR3 bases: TGTGCCAGCAGACCTGGAGGGGGGGGCGCAAATACTGAAGCTTTCCTT.

V usage is TRBV29-1 and J usage is TRBJ1-1; D is undetermined. The V end was cut by 0 bases, the J end by 1 base, with 18 bases between. CDR3 length equals 17 residues. CDR1 is SQVTM, CDR2 ANQGSEA, per germline. The CDR3 nucleotides read TGCAGCGTTGAAGATTGGGCTGTGGGGATGGAGAACACTGAAGCTTTCTTT. This translates into CSVEDWAVGMENTEAFF.

This clonotype was seen ten or more times. V is TRBV29-1 and J is TRBJ2-7, with 10 bases fitting TRBD1. After removal of 5 bases from V and 4 bases from J, the junction contained 8 bases not matched to a gene. Per the germline V gene, CDR1 is SQVTM and CDR2 is ANQGSEA. The CDR3 runs to 14 residues. The CDR3 DNA is TGCAGCGTTTTAGATCGGGACAGGGGTTACGAGCAGTACTTC. Translating it yields CSVLDRDRGYEQYF.

The chain combines TRBV12-3 or TRBV12-4 with TRBJ1-2, with D perhaps TRBD1 (6 bases). Trimming removed 4 bases at V and 1 base at J, with 13 bases between. This CDR3 has 15 amino acids. CDR3 in amino acids: CASSYTGSGNYGYTF. The CDR3 region has the DNA TGTGCCAGCAGTTATACAGGGTCCGGTAACTATGGCTACACCTTC.

This clonotype showed up many times. The rearrangement uses TRBV2 and TRBJ2-1; D not resolved. Germline V gene data show CDR1 as SNHLY and CDR2 as FYNNEI. V was cut by 1 base and J by 8 bases, with 3 bases left in between. The CDR3 is 11 amino acids. The CDR3 region is CASSEDYEQFF. CDR3 DNA: TGTGCCAGCAGTGAAGACTATGAGCAGTTCTTC.

This clonotype was counted many times. V gene TRBV27 combines with J gene TRBJ2-5; TRBD2 agrees at 9 bases. With V trimmed by 6 bases and J by 5 bases, 7 bases remained unmatched. The CDR3 is 14 residues long. Germline V CDR1 and CDR2: MNHEY, SMNVEV (reference sequence). The CDR3 nucleotides are TGTGCCAGCAGCCCGGGACTAGCAGCTGAGACCCAGTACTTC. Protein product: CASSPGLAAETQYF.

In this sample, this clonotype turned up a few times. The rearrangement links TRBV6-1 to TRBJ2-5; TRBD1 or TRBD2 may be the D gene (5 bases each). CDR1 is MNHNS and CDR2 is SASEGT in the germline V gene. V was trimmed by 5 bases and J by 5 bases, leaving 12 bases between them. This CDR3 comprises 13 residues. Here the CDR3 reads CASSRGRRETQYF. DNA of the CDR3: TGTGCCAGCAGTAGGGGCAGGAGGGAGACCCAGTACTTC.

This clonotype came up once. This chain joins TRBV7-6 and TRBJ2-5, with D perhaps TRBD2 (7 bases). Looked up from germline, CDR1 is SGHVS and CDR2 is FNYEAQ. This CDR3 has 15 residues. V lost 1 base, J lost 4 bases, and 13 bases lay in between. CDR3 coding DNA: TGTGCCAGCAGCTTAGTGGGGGGGGCTGGAGAGACCCAGTACTTC. This gives the protein CASSLVGGAGETQYF.